This T cell receptor beta chain appears in the sequencing data of a study of circulating CD8 cells and anti-PD-1 response in melanoma. Study-wide results and limits: The cohort mixed treatment-naive and previously treated patients.

As concerns this clonotype: The antigen remains undetermined.

This CDR3 has 16 amino acids. Germline lookup yields CDR1 SGHVS and CDR2 FNYEAQ. Sorting of live CD3+CD8+TCRalphabeta+ cells by PD-1 and/or TIGIT gave four subsets. Each library started from roughly 15 ng of total RNA using the QIAseq Immune Repertoire TCR panel. TCRdb itself ran the reads through MiXCR, one entry per CDR3 protein. The table shows fewer than 400 distinct CDR3 sequences, with around a tenth occurring only once. This rearrangement joins TRBV7-6 to TRBJ2-3; the D gene is possibly TRBD1 (6 bases). TRBJ1-5 explains the end of the DNA better; the J call may be wrong. The sequences come from CD8+ T cells from PBMCs, collected at baseline or after one month of anti-PD-1 therapy (not recorded which). The sequence was obtained from a human donor with melanoma. CDR3 coding DNA: TGTGCCAGCAGTCAACTACAGGGCTCCTTCACAGATACGCAGCATTTT. It encodes CASSQLQGSFTDTQHF.